The clone carrying this T cell receptor beta chain was seen a single time. This record comes from a study of Ad26.COV2.S vaccination and SARS-CoV-2 variants. Study-wide context: Trial arm assignment for the donor was COV1001 Ad26.COV2.S. The study gave Ad26.COV2.S intramuscularly, once or twice 56 days apart.

Treatment here: over 15 received Ad26.COV2.S at low or high dose, single or two shots; about 5 received placebo; per-sample allocation not given. Following the first vaccine or placebo injection, samples were taken on day 63. The individual, an adult aged 18-55 years, was a donor in Boston. An Ad26 vector expressing Wuhan-strain SARS-CoV-2 spike constituted the vaccine. The assay was immunoSEQ multiplex PCR, and TCRdb's table has in-frame clones only and misses some. The sample shows some 410,000 clones, around 92% of them seen only once. V lost 5 bases to trimming and J lost 5 bases; unmatched junction nucleotides: 2. Germline-derived CDR1 and CDR2 are GTSNPN and SVGIG (reference sequence). The CDR3 contains 12 residues.

The specimen comprised peripheral blood, sampled in a trial of Ad26.COV2.S vaccine versus placebo. This TCR came from a person aged 18-65 years who received the Ad26.COV2.S COVID-19 vaccine or a placebo. V usage is TRBV30 and J usage is TRBJ1-2, with 10 positions matching TRBD1. The CDR3 protein is CAWGGQGYGYTF. The CDR3 DNA reads as TGTGCCTGGGGGGGACAGGGGTATGGCTACACCTTC.